What follows are 25 T cell receptor beta chains derived from one specimen sequenced in a study of T-cell reconstitution after alpha-beta-depleted transplantation in children (dated by TCRdb to between 2015 and 2016). The library was made by PCR. TCRdb lists the instrument as Illumina HiSeq 2500. To normalize quantification of the TCRbeta repertoire, the TCR libraries were built with molecular barcoding that relied on unique molecular identifiers. TCRdb reprocessing: public reads trimmed at Q25 with fastp, clones called with MiXCR, in-frame beta chains kept. One record per CDR3 amino acid sequence lists the most common genes and DNA. This sample comprises hundreds of thousands of distinct CDR3 sequences, roughly 12% of them detected only once. The ten largest clones add up to roughly a quarter of the sample. What this sample's treatment or condition label stands for: allogeneic hematopoietic cell transplantation with graft depleted of TCRalphabeta T cells and CD19 B cells.

The sequencing used peripheral blood, collected 180 days after TCRalphabeta/CD19-depleted stem cell transplant. The origin of the receptors is a male patient aged 2 to 10 who had a stem cell transplant for chronic granulomatous disease, so the T cells may come from the graft donor.

This clonotype was recorded a few times. The chain combines TRBV29-1 with TRBJ2-7; TRBD1 is a possible D gene (6 bases). V was pared by 4 bases and J by 4 bases, with 17 bases between. Looked up from germline, CDR1 is SQVTM and CDR2 is ANQGSEA. The CDR3 length is 14 residues. CDR3 bases: TGCAGCGTTGGGGGGCAGGGTGTGGATTACGAGCAGTACTTC. Amino acids: CSVGGQGVDYEQYF.

This clonotype has ten or more counts. This sequence joins TRBV12-3 or TRBV12-4 and TRBJ2-7, with 10 bases lining up with TRBD1. The CDR3 is 16 residues long. Trimming cost V 4 bases and J 1 base; bases outside gene matches: 7. The chain's CDR3 is CASSSAGTGASYEQYF. CDR3 coding DNA: TGTGCCAGCAGTTCGGCCGGGACAGGGGCTTCCTACGAGCAGTACTTC.

Ten or more counts support this clonotype. The CDR3 is CASSLIPGTETFEQYF. The DNA of the CDR3 is TGTGCCAGCAGTTTAATACCCGGGACAGAGACGTTCGAGCAGTACTTC. The rearrangement links TRBV27 to TRBJ2-7; TRBD1 matches at 7 bases. Germline CDR1 MNHEY, CDR2 SMNVEV (reference sequence). The CDR3 is made up of 16 amino acids. V dropped 2 bases and J dropped 6; count of bases not matched to a gene: 13.

The chain is built from TRBV28 and TRBJ1-2; D uncertain. CDR3 length: 12 residues. Per germline, CDR1 MDHEN and CDR2 SYDVKM. V lost 7 bases to trimming and J lost 1 base, with 7 bases between them. CDR3 in amino acids: CASKLDNYGYTF. The CDR3 DNA is TGTGCCAGCAAATTGGATAACTATGGCTACACCTTC.

This clonotype was counted ten times or more. The chain is built from TRBV20-1 and TRBJ2-2, with a weak D call TRBD2 (6 bases). Germline CDR1 reads DFQATT; CDR2 reads SNEGSKA (reference sequence). V lost 3 bases and J 6 bases, leaving 17 bases between the germline ends. This CDR3 spans 15 amino acids. CDR3 DNA: TGCAGTGCTAGGTTTGGACGACTAGGGCCCGGGGAGCTGTTTTTT. Protein sequence: CSARFGRLGPGELFF.

The gene calls are TRBV5-1 and TRBJ2-3, with 10 bases fitting TRBD2. The CDR3 has 15 residues. Germline lookup yields CDR1 SGHRS and CDR2 YFSETQ. Losses at the gene ends were 2 bases for V and 2 bases for J; bases not matched to a gene: 2. CDR3 region: CASSFTSGTTDTQYF. Written as DNA, the CDR3 is TGCGCCAGCAGCTTCACTAGCGGGACCACAGATACGCAGTATTTT.

The sample holds a few counts of this clonotype. The chain couples TRBV5-6 to TRBJ2-1; no reliable D call. The ends were cut back, 2 bases at V and 2 bases at J, with 11 bases in the middle. Germline CDR1 SGHDT, CDR2 YYEEEE. CDR3 length: 15 amino acids. The CDR3 reads CASSFVSGAYNEQFF. In nucleotides, the CDR3 is TGTGCCAGCAGCTTCGTTTCTGGGGCCTACAATGAGCAGTTCTTC.

This clonotype was picked up many times. This chain joins TRBV3-1 and TRBJ1-1, with 9 bases identical to TRBD1. CDR3 length equals 13 residues. From germline, CDR1 is LGHDT and CDR2 YNNKEL (reference sequence). The V segment lost 4 bases and the J segment 5 bases; nucleotides outside the gene matches: 2. The CDR3 is CASSPQGATEAFF. CDR3 nucleotide sequence: TGTGCCAGCAGCCCACAGGGGGCGACTGAAGCTTTCTTT.

The sample holds many counts of this clonotype. The chain carries TRBV15 and TRBJ2-5; D tentatively reads TRBD1 or TRBD2 (5 bases each). This CDR3 region has 16 residues. Germline lookup yields CDR1 LNHNV and CDR2 YYDKDF (reference sequence). V was clipped by 0 bases and J by 3 bases, with 14 bases between them. Here the CDR3 reads CATSREWDGGEETQYF. CDR3 coding DNA: TGTGCCACCAGCAGAGAATGGGACGGCGGAGAAGAGACCCAGTACTTC.

In its sample, this clonotype was seen many times. This chain uses TRBV29-1 with TRBJ2-7; D may be TRBD1 (8 bases). V lost 4 bases and J lost 5, with 15 bases in between. CDR1 SQVTM and CDR2 ANQGSEA come from the germline V gene. The CDR3 runs 13 residues. CDR3 sequence reads: CSVGYRGGHEQYF. As DNA, the CDR3 is TGCAGCGTTGGTTACAGGGGGGGACACGAGCAGTACTTC.

A note on this clonotype: A much larger clone differs by one base, so this may be a read error. The V gene is TRBV29-1, the J gene TRBJ2-5; no clear D. Germline V gene sequence: CDR1 SQVTM, CDR2 ANQGSEA. The CDR3 runs 12 residues. The CDR3 loop is CSVGGATETQNF. The CDR3 nucleotides read TGCAGCGTTGGAGGAGCGACGGAGACCCAGAACTTC.

In its sample, this clonotype was seen many times. The V call is TRBV25-1, the J call TRBJ2-5; no clear D gene. Germline V gene data show CDR1 as MGHDK and CDR2 as SYGVNS. The CDR3 covers 14 residues. V dropped 0 bases and J dropped 3 bases, with 8 bases sitting between them. As DNA, the CDR3 is TGTGCCAGCAGTGAATACGGCCGCGAAGAGACCCAGTACTTC. Its translation is CASSEYGREETQYF.

This clonotype has ten or more counts. This chain uses TRBV20-1 with TRBJ1-2, with D hard to call. The CDR3 spans 12 residues. The V end lost 7 bases, the J end lost 0 bases, and 9 bases lay between the germline ends. Germline V gene data show CDR1 as DFQATT and CDR2 as SNEGSKA (reference sequence). The CDR3 coding sequence is TGCAGTGGGATTGGCCCTAACTATGGCTACACCTTC. Encoded protein: CSGIGPNYGYTF.

This clonotype occurred a few times. This chain uses TRBV12-3 or TRBV12-4 with TRBJ2-7, with TRBD2 matching over 7 bases. V was pared by 1 base and J by 5 bases, with 8 bases of the junction left unmatched. This CDR3 has 15 amino acids. Here the CDR3 reads CASSLVVAGDDEQYF. The CDR3 region has the DNA TGTGCCAGCAGTTTAGTCGTGGCGGGGGACGACGAGCAGTACTTC.

Turning to this clonotype: This sequence may be a read error, since a much larger clone differs from it by one base. The V and J genes are TRBV3-1 and TRBJ2-1, with D possibly TRBD1 on 6 matching bases. The CDR3 spans 13 residues. Germline V gene data show CDR1 as LGHDT and CDR2 as YNNKEL (reference sequence). CDR3 coding DNA: TGTGCCAGCAGCCACAGAACGGACAGCCGAGGGGTCTTC. Translation gives CASSHRTDSRGVF.

This clonotype was detected ten times or more. The chain employs TRBV20-1 and TRBJ2-1; D possibly uses TRBD1 or TRBD2 (5 bases each). V shed 6 bases and J shed 6 bases, with 18 bases lying between them. The CDR3 covers 14 residues. CDR1 is DFQATT, CDR2 SNEGSKA, per germline (reference sequence). The CDR3 DNA reads as TGCAGTGCCCCCTCGGGACCGAGCCCCAATGAGCAGTTCTTC. Amino acids: CSAPSGPSPNEQFF.

This clonotype showed up many times. This chain connects TRBV5-1 to TRBJ2-1, with 7 bases lining up with TRBD2. Looked up from germline, CDR1 is SGHRS and CDR2 is YFSETQ. The CDR3 is made up of 16 amino acids. With 4 bases clipped from V and 3 bases from J, the junction kept 10 bases outside the gene matches. Here the CDR3 reads CASSAEIAGVYNEQFF. In DNA, the CDR3 is TGCGCCAGCAGCGCAGAGATAGCGGGTGTCTACAATGAGCAGTTCTTC.

There are many counts of this clonotype. The rearrangement joins TRBV27 to TRBJ2-5; D unclear. Trimming left V 5 bases short and J 5 bases short, with 12 bases between. The CDR3 sequence is 13 residues long. The V gene's germline CDR1 is MNHEY and CDR2 SMNVEV (reference sequence). CDR3 in amino acids: CASSTPSRETQYF. The CDR3 nucleotides read TGTGCCAGCAGTACACCCAGCAGGGAGACCCAGTACTTC.

Only a few counts were recorded for this clonotype. This rearrangement joins TRBV7-9 to TRBJ2-1, with TRBD2 matching 12 bases. Germline V lookup: CDR1 SEHNR, CDR2 FQNEAQ (reference sequence). The CDR3 covers 17 residues. J gave up 4 bases and V 2 bases, and 6 bases lay outside the gene matches. CDR3 sequence reads: CASSLFPSGGGYNEQFF. In nucleotides, the CDR3 is TGTGCCAGCAGCTTATTCCCTAGCGGGGGGGGGTACAATGAGCAGTTCTTC. The complete variable domain, with remaining parts taken from reference TRBV7-9 and TRBJ2-1, reads DTGVSQNPRHKITKRGQNVTFRCDPISEHNRLYWYRQTLGQGPEFLTYFQNEAQLEKSRLLSDRFSAERPKGSFSTLEIQRTEQGDSAMYLCASSLFPSGGGYNEQFFGPGTRLTVL.

At least ten counts were recorded for this clonotype. This sequence joins TRBV12-3 or TRBV12-4 and TRBJ2-7; no firm D call. The CDR3 runs to 16 residues. The ends were cut back, 5 bases at V and 1 base at J, with 18 bases in the middle. Here the CDR3 DNA reads TGTGCCAGCAGTGATAGAACAGAGTCATCTTCCTACGAGCAGTACTTC. Translating gives CASSDRTESSSYEQYF.

This clonotype was seen many times. J is TRBJ2-1 and V is TRBV12-3 or TRBV12-4; 12 bases map to TRBD2. CDR3 length: 16 amino acids. V was clipped by 3 bases and J by 2 bases; unmatched bases: 2. The CDR3 sequence is CASSFWTSGTYNEQFF. The CDR3 DNA sequence: TGTGCCAGCAGTTTTTGGACTAGCGGGACCTACAATGAGCAGTTCTTC.

The V gene is TRBV19, the J gene TRBJ2-2; D is uncertain. Per the germline V gene, CDR1 is LNHDA and CDR2 is SQIVND (reference sequence). The CDR3 loop spans 18 amino acids. The V and J ends lost 2 bases and 3 bases respectively, with 19 bases between them. The CDR3 sequence: CASSIFQGCNEHTGELFF. DNA of the CDR3: TGTGCCAGTAGTATATTTCAAGGGTGCAATGAACACACCGGGGAGCTGTTTTTT.

This clonotype has only one observation. It may be a read error: a sequence one base away is much more abundant. As the CDR3 is not closed by the conserved phenylalanine or tryptophan, this likely results from a read error. The CDR3 loop reads CSARRGDYYTEAFY. The CDR3 coding sequence is TGCAGTGCCCGCAGGGGGGATTATTACACTGAAGCTTTCTAT. V usage is TRBV20-1 and J usage is TRBJ1-1, with 7 bases identical to TRBD1. The ends lost 6 bases at V and 3 bases at J; junction bases unmatched: 10. Germline V gives CDR1 DFQATT, CDR2 SNEGSKA (reference sequence). The CDR3 has 14 amino acids.

This clonotype was seen many times. The chain recombines TRBV7-9 with TRBJ2-3; no clear D gene. CDR1 and CDR2 (germline): SEHNR, FQNEAQ (reference sequence). The CDR3 contains 13 residues. Trimming stripped 4 bases from V and 6 bases from J, with 11 bases between. CDR3 sequence (DNA): TGTGCCAGCAGCTCCCCTTCTCTGGATACGCAGTATTTT. It encodes CASSSPSLDTQYF.

There are many counts of this clonotype. The chain has TRBV9 and TRBJ1-1; D is unresolved. V dropped 1 base and J dropped 1 base, with 11 bases sitting between them. This CDR3 region has 15 residues. Looked up from germline, CDR1 is SGDLS and CDR2 is YYNGEE. Written as DNA, the CDR3 is TGTGCCAGCAGCGTACTGGGTTTGGAGAACACTGAAGCTTTCTTT. Translating it yields CASSVLGLENTEAFF.